These 27 T cell receptor beta chains originate from one sample sequenced in a study of blood T cell repertoires in COVID-19 (dated by TCRdb to the early 2020s). Libraries came from the immunoSEQ multiplex PCR assay. Imported from immuneACCESS, the table was reduced by TCRdb to in-frame sequences with V and J called. These copies leave out some clones; in studies compared against another copy, an unresolved V gene accounts for under half, and the cause of the remainder is not known. This sample has approximately 130,000 clones in its table, and about four fifths of those were observed once. Around 18% of the sample goes to the ten largest clones. Sequenced input: peripheral blood. These receptors were obtained from a man older than 75 with acute or convalescent COVID-19.

V usage is TRBV5-6 and J usage is TRBJ1-2; D remains unclear. Trimming shortened V by 4 bases and J by 3 bases, and 13 bases separated the two germline ends. Germline V gives CDR1 SGHDT, CDR2 YYEEEE. The CDR3 covers 14 residues. As DNA, the CDR3 is TGTGCCAGCAGCCCCCTAAAAGAACACTATGGCTACACCTTC. It specifies CASSPLKEHYGYTF.

The V gene is TRBV5-4, the J gene TRBJ2-7; TRBD1 matches 9 bases. The junction had 4 bases not matched to a gene; V was cut back by 3 bases and J by 6 bases. This CDR3 comprises 13 residues. Germline CDR1 SGHNT, CDR2 YYREEE (reference sequence). The chain's CDR3 is CASSSGTGPEQYF. DNA for the CDR3: TGTGCCAGCAGCTCCGGGACAGGGCCCGAGCAGTACTTC.

The chain carries TRBV7-2 and TRBJ2-5; no firm D call. The V gene's germline CDR1 is SGHTA and CDR2 FQGNSA. The CDR3 loop spans 13 amino acids. The ends were cut back, 1 base at V and 1 base at J, with 4 bases in the middle. The CDR3 nucleotides are TGTGCCAGCAGCTTAGGAGCCCAAGAGACCCAGTACTTC. Its translation is CASSLGAQETQYF. The full variable domain, with the rest looked up from reference TRBV7-2 and TRBJ2-5, is GAGVSQSPSNKVTEKGKDVELRCDPISGHTALYWYRQSLGQGLEFLIYFQGNSAPDKSGLPSDRFSAERTGGSVSTLTIQRTQQEDSAVYLCASSLGAQETQYFGPGTRLLVL.

The chain couples TRBV3-1 (or the pseudogene TRBV3-2) to TRBJ2-5, with 9 bases that match TRBD2. V trimming: 5 bases; J trimming: 9 bases; junction bases outside the gene matches: 13. Germline-derived CDR1 and CDR2 are LGHDT and YNNKEL (reference sequence). The CDR3 runs to 15 residues. The chain's CDR3 is CASSYSYRAGGAQYF. CDR3 DNA sequence: TGTGCCAGCAGCTACTCTTACAGGGCGGGGGGGGCCCAGTACTTC.

V is TRBV5-5 and J is TRBJ1-5; D unresolved. Germline values: CDR1 SGHKS, CDR2 YYEKEE (reference sequence). The V end was cut by 1 base, the J end by 7 bases, with 12 bases between. The CDR3 loop spans 14 amino acids. For the CDR3, the DNA is TGTGCCAGCAGCTTGACAGACCCCGGACAGCCCCAGCATTTT. As protein: CASSLTDPGQPQHF.

The chain uses TRBV6-6 and TRBJ1-1, with unresolved D. The CDR3 covers 13 residues. Germline V gene lookup returns CDR1 MNHNY and CDR2 SVGAGI (reference sequence). V was pared by 0 bases and J by 0 bases, with 2 bases between. CDR3 region: CASSYSLNTEAFF. The CDR3 DNA follows: TGTGCCAGCAGTTACTCCTTGAACACTGAAGCTTTCTTT.

The chain employs TRBV19 and TRBJ1-5; 9 bases fit TRBD1. The CDR3 is 15 residues long. Per the germline V gene, CDR1 is LNHDA and CDR2 is SQIVND (reference sequence). The V gene end was trimmed by 10 bases and the J gene end by 4 bases; junction bases not matched to a gene: 11. DNA for the CDR3: TGTGCCACCACGACGCTGGGACAGGGTAATCAGCCCCAGCATTTT. It encodes CATTTLGQGNQPQHF. The full variable domain, with the rest looked up from reference TRBV19 and TRBJ1-5, is DGGITQSPKYLFRKEGQNVTLSCEQNLNHDAMYWYRQDPGQGLRLIYYSQIVNDFQKGDIAEGYSVSREKKESFPLTVTSAQKNPTAFYLCATTTLGQGNQPQHFGDGTRLSIL.

The chain uses TRBV6-5 and TRBJ2-7, with unresolved D. V lost 0 bases and J 3 bases, leaving 6 bases between the germline ends. The germline gives CDR1 MNHEY, CDR2 SVGAGI. The CDR3 is 13 amino acids. The CDR3 region has the DNA TGTGCCAGCAGTTACTCCTCCAGCTACGAGCAGTACTTC. Its protein product is CASSYSSSYEQYF.

CDR3 coding DNA: TGTGCCACCAGTGATCCGGGGGGCGACAGTGCAGAGACCCAGTACTTC. This encodes CATSDPGGDSAETQYF. The chain couples TRBV24-1 to TRBJ2-5; D may be TRBD2 (7 bases). The CDR3 extends over 16 amino acids. V lost 3 bases and J 4 bases, leaving 17 bases between the germline ends. Looked up from germline, CDR1 is KGHDR and CDR2 is SFDVKD.

The CDR3 here is CASSQDNKGVSRKLFF. The CDR3 region has the DNA TGTGCCAGCAGCCAAGATAATAAGGGGGTCTCACGAAAACTGTTTTTT. This rearrangement joins TRBV14 to TRBJ1-4, with D possibly matching TRBD1 (6 bases). Germline V gives CDR1 SGHDN, CDR2 FVKESK. The CDR3 sequence is 16 residues long. Between the trimmed V and J ends, which lost 0 bases and 10 bases, there was a span of 18 bases.

The chain is built from TRBV29-1 and TRBJ1-5, with 7 bases identical to TRBD1. This CDR3 region has 12 residues. The germline gives CDR1 SQVTM, CDR2 ANQGSEA. V dropped 7 bases and J dropped 4; count of bases not matched to a gene: 4. The chain's CDR3 is CSAQQGNQPQHF. CDR3 sequence (DNA): TGCAGCGCACAACAGGGGAATCAGCCCCAGCATTTT. The whole variable domain, filled in from reference TRBV29-1 and TRBJ1-5, reads SAVISQKPSRDICQRGTSLTIQCQVDSQVTMMFWYRQQPGQSLTLIATANQGSEATYESGFVIDKFPISRPNLTFSTLTVSNMSPEDSSIYLCSAQQGNQPQHFGDGTRLSIL.

In its sample, this clone was seen a few times. The V gene is TRBV12-3 or TRBV12-4, the J gene TRBJ2-2; D not certain. V was clipped by 3 bases and J by 4 bases, with 6 bases between them. CDR3 length: 13 amino acids. The CDR3 DNA follows: TGTGCCAGCAGTTTTCGGTCCACCGGGGAGCTGTTTTTT. Its protein product is CASSFRSTGELFF.

The chain uses TRBV5-4 and TRBJ2-5; 9 bases are a match to TRBD1. The CDR3 length is 14 residues. J lost 6 bases, V lost 3 bases, and 6 bases had no gene match. Germline assignment: CDR1 SGHNT and CDR2 YYREEE (reference sequence). The CDR3: CASSSGTGQQTQYF. The CDR3 DNA follows: TGTGCCAGCAGCTCCGGGACAGGGCAACAGACCCAGTACTTC.

V is TRBV16 and J is TRBJ1-3; no clear D. The length of the CDR3 is 16 residues. Trimming pared 1 base from V and 0 bases from J, leaving 10 bases between. Germline lookup yields CDR1 KGHSY and CDR2 FQNENV. The CDR3 loop is CASSQFSASSGNTIYF. The DNA for the CDR3 is TGTGCCAGCAGCCAATTCTCCGCCAGCTCTGGAAACACCATATATTTT. The full variable domain, with the rest looked up from reference TRBV16 and TRBJ1-3, is GEEVAQTPKHLVRGEGQKAKLYCAPIKGHSYVFWYQQVLKNEFKFLISFQNENVFDETGMPKERFSAKCLPNSPCSLEIQATKLEDSAVYFCASSQFSASSGNTIYFGEGSWLTVV.

V gene TRBV2 combines with J gene TRBJ2-7, with D perhaps TRBD1 (6 bases). The CDR3 runs to 15 residues. Trimming removed 7 bases at V and 5 bases at J, with 21 bases between. Germline CDR1 and CDR2: SNHLY and FYNNEI. The CDR3 is CASTLVAGTKNEQYF. CDR3 nucleotide sequence: TGTGCCAGCACTTTAGTAGCCGGGACAAAAAACGAGCAGTACTTC.

The V and J genes are TRBV5-5 and TRBJ1-4; D gene unclear. Germline loops: CDR1 SGHKS, CDR2 YYEKEE (reference sequence). V lost 3 bases, J lost 7 bases, and 13 bases lay in between. The CDR3 is made up of 14 amino acids. The CDR3 loop reads CASSSPAGGEKLFF. The CDR3 DNA sequence: TGTGCCAGCAGCTCCCCGGCGGGAGGTGAAAAACTGTTTTTT.

The chain links TRBV3-1 (or the pseudogene TRBV3-2) to TRBJ1-2; 9 nucleotides agree with TRBD1. Germline CDR1 reads LGHDT; CDR2 reads YNNKEL (reference sequence). The CDR3 runs to 14 residues. The J segment lost 4 bases and the V segment lost 4 bases, leaving 4 bases of the junction unmatched. The CDR3 loop is CASSPGTGLYGYTF. In DNA form, the CDR3 reads TGTGCCAGCAGCCCCGGGACAGGGCTCTATGGCTACACCTTC.

This clone was observed a few times. The sample holds other DNA sequences that translate to the same CDR3. The chain joins TRBV7-9 to TRBJ1-1, with D possibly TRBD1 on 5 matching bases. The CDR3 totals 14 residues. V lost 1 base and J 5 bases, leaving 11 bases between the germline ends. Germline CDR1 reads SEHNR; CDR2 reads FQNEAQ (reference sequence). The DNA for the CDR3 is TGTGCCAGCAGCTTAGATGGGGGAGGGACTGAAGCTTTCTTT. It is translated as CASSLDGGGTEAFF.

The genes are TRBV6-5 and TRBJ2-3, with D perhaps TRBD1 (5 bases). The CDR3 runs to 14 residues. Trimming left V 4 bases short and J 7 bases short, with 15 bases between. From germline, CDR1 is MNHEY and CDR2 SVGAGI. The CDR3: CASSSGHPPYTQYF. CDR3 coding DNA: TGTGCCAGCAGTTCCGGACACCCACCATATACGCAGTATTTT.

The chain recombines TRBV7-9 with TRBJ1-1, with a tentative D call TRBD1 (6 bases). Looked up from germline, CDR1 is SEHNR and CDR2 is FQNEAQ (reference sequence). The CDR3 totals 17 residues. V was pared by 6 bases and J by 2 bases, with 22 bases between. As DNA, the CDR3 is TGTGCCAGCAGTTACCGAGACATGGACAGACGAAACACTGAAGCTTTCTTT. Encoded protein: CASSYRDMDRRNTEAFF. Full variable domain (outside the CDR3, taken from reference TRBV7-9 and TRBJ1-1): DTGVSQNPRHKITKRGQNVTFRCDPISEHNRLYWYRQTLGQGPEFLTYFQNEAQLEKSRLLSDRFSAERPKGSFSTLEIQRTEQGDSAMYLCASSYRDMDRRNTEAFFGQGTRLTVV.

This clone appeared many times. V is TRBV7-9 and J is TRBJ1-2; D remains ambiguous. The CDR3 totals 13 residues. V gave up 2 bases and J gave up 0 bases, with 4 bases separating them. Germline V lookup: CDR1 SEHNR, CDR2 FQNEAQ (reference sequence). The CDR3 spells CASSLTANYGYTF. Written as DNA, the CDR3 is TGTGCCAGCAGCTTAACAGCTAACTATGGCTACACCTTC.

This chain links TRBV2 with TRBJ2-3; 10 bases are a match to TRBD2. The CDR3 spans 16 residues. V shed 7 bases, J shed 0 bases, and the junction held 7 bases outside the gene matches. Germline lookup yields CDR1 SNHLY and CDR2 FYNNEI. The chain's CDR3 is CASIAGGTTSTDTQYF. CDR3 DNA sequence: TGTGCCAGCATAGCGGGGGGTACAACTAGCACAGATACGCAGTATTTT.

The rearrangement links TRBV5-6 to TRBJ2-1; 7 positions match TRBD2. Trimming took 4 bases from V and 7 from J; bases not matched to a gene: 8. The CDR3 runs to 14 residues. Germline CDR1 SGHDT, CDR2 YYEEEE. This CDR3 is CASSPVGGLNEQFF. CDR3 nucleotides: TGTGCCAGCAGCCCGGTGGGAGGGCTAAATGAGCAGTTCTTC. Looking up the rest from reference TRBV5-6 and TRBJ2-1 gives the full variable domain: DAGVTQSPTHLIKTRGQQVTLRCSPKSGHDTVSWYQQALGQGPQFIFQYYEEEERQRGNFPDRFSGHQFPNYSSELNVNALLLGDSALYLCASSPVGGLNEQFFGPGTRLTVL.

The chain is built from TRBV5-1 and TRBJ2-1, with TRBD1 matching 10 bases. Per the germline V gene, CDR1 is SGHRS and CDR2 is YFSETQ. J lost 7 bases, V lost 0 bases, and 7 bases had no gene match. The CDR3 length is 16 residues. CDR3 in amino acids: CASSLAGTGVPNEQFF. In DNA form, the CDR3 reads TGCGCCAGCAGCTTGGCCGGGACAGGGGTCCCTAATGAGCAGTTCTTC.

The chain employs TRBV3-1 (or the pseudogene TRBV3-2) and TRBJ2-3, with TRBD2 matching 10 bases. The germline V gene encodes CDR1 LGHDT and CDR2 YNNKEL (reference sequence). Trimming cost V 2 bases and J 14 bases; bases outside gene matches: 7. This CDR3 spans 13 amino acids. This CDR3 reads CASSQKAGGPAYF. CDR3 sequence (DNA): TGTGCCAGCAGCCAAAAAGCGGGGGGGCCGGCGTATTTT.

With respect to this clone: The junction shows a germline mismatch at one end, possibly a read error. The chain recombines TRBV15 with TRBJ1-4; no reliable D call. CDR1 is LNHNV, CDR2 YYDKDF, per germline (reference sequence). There are 16 residues in the CDR3. CDR3 in amino acids: CATSRGYSMGGLGELF. The DNA for the CDR3 is TGTGCCACCAGCAGAGGATACAGTATGGGAGGACTAGGAGAACTTTTT.

This chain connects TRBV11-2 to TRBJ2-1; possibly TRBD1 for D (6 bases). CDR3 size: 14 residues. Germline V gene sequence: CDR1 SGHAT, CDR2 FQNNGV. V was cut by 5 bases and J by 4 bases, with 12 bases left in between. DNA of the CDR3: TGTGCCAGCAGCATAAGGGGGTTTTACAATGAGCAGTTCTTC. It codes for CASSIRGFYNEQFF.